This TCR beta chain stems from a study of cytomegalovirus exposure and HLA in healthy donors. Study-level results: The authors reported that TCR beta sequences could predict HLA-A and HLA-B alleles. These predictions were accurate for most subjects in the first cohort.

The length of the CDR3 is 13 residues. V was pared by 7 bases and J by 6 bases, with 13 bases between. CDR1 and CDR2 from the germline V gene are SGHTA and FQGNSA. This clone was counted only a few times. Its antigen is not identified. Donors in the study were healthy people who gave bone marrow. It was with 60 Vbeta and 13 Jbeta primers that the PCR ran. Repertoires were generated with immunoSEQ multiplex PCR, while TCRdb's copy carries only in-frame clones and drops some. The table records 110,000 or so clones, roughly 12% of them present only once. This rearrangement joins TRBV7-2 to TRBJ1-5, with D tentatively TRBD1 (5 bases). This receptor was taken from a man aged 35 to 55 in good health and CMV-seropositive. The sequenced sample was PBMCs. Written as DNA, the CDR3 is TGTGCCAGCACCTGGGGAGGGGTTCAGCCCCAGCATTTT. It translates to CASTWGGVQPQHF.